Sequencing of this T cell receptor (beta chain) was carried out in a study of cytomegalovirus exposure and HLA in healthy donors. General study results and limits: Earlier analysis looked at TCR beta V segments, and most were productive about 90% or about 30% of the time.

The PCR employed 60 Vbeta primers together with 13 Jbeta primers. TCRdb's copy holds only in-frame clones and misses some; the assay was immunoSEQ multiplex PCR. In all, the sample yields over 100,000 clones. Turning to this clone: Its antigen is undetermined.

The V gene's germline CDR1 is LGHNA and CDR2 YSLEER. Trimming took 1 base from V and 5 from J, leaving 14 bases between them. This CDR3 comprises 15 residues. The source of this sequence is a man in his forties or fifties in good health and CMV-seropositive. V gene TRBV4-3 combines with J gene TRBJ2-5; D might be TRBD2 (5 bases). The specimen sequenced was PBMCs. The CDR3 DNA reads TGCGCCAGCAGCCAAGGCACGGGATCGGGGGAGACCCAGTACTTC. Residues: CASSQGTGSGETQYF.